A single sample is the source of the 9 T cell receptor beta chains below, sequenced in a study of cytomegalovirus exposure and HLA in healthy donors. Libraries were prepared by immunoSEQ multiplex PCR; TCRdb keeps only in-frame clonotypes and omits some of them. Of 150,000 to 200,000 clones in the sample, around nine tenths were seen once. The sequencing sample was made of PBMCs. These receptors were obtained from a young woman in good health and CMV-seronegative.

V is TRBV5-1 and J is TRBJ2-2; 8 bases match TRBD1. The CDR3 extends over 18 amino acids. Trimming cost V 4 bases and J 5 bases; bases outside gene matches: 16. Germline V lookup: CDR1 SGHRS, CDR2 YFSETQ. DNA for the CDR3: TGCGCCAGCAGCCCGAAAGTCAGGGGGCAATCCTGGACCGGGGAGCTGTTTTTT. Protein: CASSPKVRGQSWTGELFF.

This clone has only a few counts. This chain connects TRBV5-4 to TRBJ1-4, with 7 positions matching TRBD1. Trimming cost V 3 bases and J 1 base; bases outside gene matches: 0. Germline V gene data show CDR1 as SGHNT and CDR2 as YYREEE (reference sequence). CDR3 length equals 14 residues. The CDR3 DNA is TGTGCCAGCAGCTGGACAGGAACTAATGAAAAACTGTTTTTT. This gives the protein CASSWTGTNEKLFF.

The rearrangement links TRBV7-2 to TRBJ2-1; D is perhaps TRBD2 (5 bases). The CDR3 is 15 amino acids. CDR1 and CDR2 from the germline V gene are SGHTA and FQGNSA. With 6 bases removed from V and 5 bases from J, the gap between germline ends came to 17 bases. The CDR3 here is CASSASSPWNNEQFF. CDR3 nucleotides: TGTGCCAGCAGTGCATCTAGCCCCTGGAACAATGAGCAGTTCTTC.

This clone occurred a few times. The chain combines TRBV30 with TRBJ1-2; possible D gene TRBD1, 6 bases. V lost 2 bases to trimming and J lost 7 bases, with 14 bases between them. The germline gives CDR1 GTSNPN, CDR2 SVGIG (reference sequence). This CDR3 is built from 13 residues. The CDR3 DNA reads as TGTGCCTGGAGTCCGGAGGGAGGGGGTGGCTACACCTTC. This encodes CAWSPEGGGGYTF. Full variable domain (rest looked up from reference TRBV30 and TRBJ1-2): SQTIHQWPATLVQPVGSPLSLECTVEGTSNPNLYWYRQAAGRGLQLLFYSVGIGQISSEVPQNLSASRPQDRQFILSSKKLLLSDSGFYLCAWSPEGGGGYTFGSGTRLTVV.

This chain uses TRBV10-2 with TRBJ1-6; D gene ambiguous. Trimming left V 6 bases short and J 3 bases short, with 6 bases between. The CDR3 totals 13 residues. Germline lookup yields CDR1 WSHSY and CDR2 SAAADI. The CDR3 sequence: CASSHSYNSPLHF. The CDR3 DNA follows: TGCGCCAGCAGCCACAGCTATAATTCACCCCTCCACTTT.

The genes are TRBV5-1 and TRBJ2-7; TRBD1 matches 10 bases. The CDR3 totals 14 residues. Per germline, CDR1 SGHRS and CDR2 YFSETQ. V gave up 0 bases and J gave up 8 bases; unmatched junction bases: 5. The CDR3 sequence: CASSLDRQGAKQYF. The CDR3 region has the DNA TGCGCCAGCAGCTTGGATAGACAGGGGGCCAAGCAGTACTTC.

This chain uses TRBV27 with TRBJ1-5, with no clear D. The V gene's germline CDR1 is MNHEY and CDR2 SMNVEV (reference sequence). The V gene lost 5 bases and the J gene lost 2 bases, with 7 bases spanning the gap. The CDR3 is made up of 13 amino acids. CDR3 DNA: TGTGCCAGCAGTCTCTCCCGCAATCAGCCCCAGCATTTT. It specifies CASSLSRNQPQHF.

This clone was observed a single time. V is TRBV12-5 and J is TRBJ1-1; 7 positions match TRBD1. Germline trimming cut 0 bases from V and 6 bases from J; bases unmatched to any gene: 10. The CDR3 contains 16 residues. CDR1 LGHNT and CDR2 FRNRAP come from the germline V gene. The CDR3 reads CASGLVLRRGLPEAFF. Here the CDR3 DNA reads TGTGCTAGTGGTTTGGTACTCAGGAGGGGGCTCCCTGAAGCTTTCTTT.

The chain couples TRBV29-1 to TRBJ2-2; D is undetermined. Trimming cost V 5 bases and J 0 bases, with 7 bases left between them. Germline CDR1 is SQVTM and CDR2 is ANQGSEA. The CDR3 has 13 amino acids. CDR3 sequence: CSVTEPNTGELFF. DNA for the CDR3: TGCAGCGTTACAGAGCCGAACACCGGGGAGCTGTTTTTT.